The 25 T cell receptor beta chains in this list originate from one sample, sequenced in a study of long-term antiretroviral therapy in people with HIV. Assay version v3.0 of immunoSEQ was used, and it was run at survey level. Sequencing was performed with immunoSEQ multiplex PCR; in TCRdb, only in-frame clones are kept and a portion is missing. The profile shows about 30,000 clones, approximately 92% of them singletons. This specimen consisted of unsorted PBMCs, obtained 5 to 5.5 years after starting antiretroviral therapy. Receptors originate from a woman aged 40 to 50 with HIV.

This chain connects TRBV4-3 to TRBJ2-1; maybe TRBD1 (6 bases). The CDR3 contains 17 residues. Trimming removed 0 bases from V and 1 base from J, with 13 bases in between. Germline assignment: CDR1 LGHNA and CDR2 YSLEER. The CDR3 loop reads CASSQDLGTRSYNEQFF. The DNA for the CDR3 is TGCGCCAGCAGCCAAGATCTGGGGACACGTTCCTACAATGAGCAGTTCTTC.

The V and J genes are TRBV15 and TRBJ2-7, with D tentatively TRBD1 (5 bases). The CDR3 is made up of 14 amino acids. Trimming removed 0 bases at V and 6 bases at J, with 12 bases between. The V gene's germline CDR1 is LNHNV and CDR2 YYDKDF (reference sequence). CDR3 residues: CATSRDQVTGEQYF. CDR3 nucleotide sequence: TGTGCCACCAGCAGAGATCAAGTCACAGGCGAGCAGTACTTC.

V and J are TRBV5-1 and TRBJ2-1, with D perhaps assigned TRBD1 or TRBD2 (5 bases each). Germline loops: CDR1 SGHRS, CDR2 YFSETQ. V lost 2 bases, J lost 0 bases, and 15 bases lay in between. The CDR3 is made up of 17 amino acids. The CDR3 bases are TGCGCCAGCAGCTTCACGGGGCTCCGAGACTCCTACAATGAGCAGTTCTTC. It encodes CASSFTGLRDSYNEQFF.

The CDR3 here is CASSLGSMSSALQETQYF. The CDR3 DNA reads as TGTGCCAGCAGCTTAGGAAGTATGTCTAGCGCCCTCCAAGAGACCCAGTACTTC. The rearrangement joins TRBV11-2 to TRBJ2-5; maybe TRBD2 (6 bases). Trimming shortened V by 1 base and J by 1 base, and 19 bases separated the two germline ends. CDR1 and CDR2 (germline): SGHAT, FQNNGV. The CDR3 has 18 residues. The full variable domain, with the rest looked up from reference TRBV11-2 and TRBJ2-5, is EAGVAQSPRYKIIEKRQSVAFWCNPISGHATLYWYQQILGQGPKLLIQFQNNGVVDDSQLPKDRFSAERLKGVDSTLKIQPAKLEDSAVYLCASSLGSMSSALQETQYFGPGTRLLVL.

This chain joins TRBV5-1 and TRBJ1-1; D is undetermined. Germline CDR1 is SGHRS and CDR2 is YFSETQ. This CDR3 region has 15 residues. V was shortened by 5 bases and J by 0 bases, with 14 bases between the two germline ends. The CDR3 DNA is TGCGCCAGCAGTCCGGACGCGGGCATGAACACTGAAGCTTTCTTT. Its translation is CASSPDAGMNTEAFF. Combining the CDR3 with reference TRBV5-1 and TRBJ1-1 gives the whole variable domain KAGVTQTPRYLIKTRGQQVTLSCSPISGHRSVSWYQQTPGQGLQFLFEYFSETQRNKGNFPGRFSGRQFSNSRSEMNVSTLELGDSALYLCASSPDAGMNTEAFFGQGTRLTVV.

The chain employs TRBV7-2 and TRBJ1-4; tentatively, D is TRBD1 (5 bases). The CDR3 sequence is 14 residues long. Trimming pared 5 bases from V and 2 bases from J, leaving 9 bases between. Germline CDR1 SGHTA, CDR2 FQGNSA. The CDR3 loop is CASSRSGTNEKLFF. In nucleotides, the CDR3 is TGTGCCAGCAGCCGGTCAGGGACTAATGAAAAACTGTTTTTT.

The chain is built from TRBV7-2 and TRBJ2-3; no clear D gene. The germline gives CDR1 SGHTA, CDR2 FQGNSA. This CDR3 contains 14 residues. The V end lost 6 bases, the J end lost 0 bases, and 10 bases lay between the germline ends. The CDR3 spells CASRPTASTDTQYF. The CDR3 DNA sequence: TGTGCCAGCAGACCGACGGCAAGCACAGATACGCAGTATTTT.

V and J are TRBV6-5 and TRBJ2-1; 9 nucleotides align to TRBD2. The ends lost 6 bases at V and 5 bases at J; junction bases unmatched: 8. CDR1 is MNHEY and CDR2 is SVGAGI in the germline V gene. There are 15 residues in the CDR3. The CDR3 nucleotides read TGTGCCAGCAGGCCCGGGACTAGCAGTAACAATGAGCAGTTCTTC. As protein: CASRPGTSSNNEQFF.

As regards this clone: Other DNA variants within this sample encode the same CDR3. This chain links TRBV9 with TRBJ2-7, with 7 bases matching TRBD2. V lost 0 bases, J lost 3 bases, and 6 bases stayed unmatched. CDR3 length: 15 amino acids. Germline V gene sequence: CDR1 SGDLS, CDR2 YYNGEE. CDR3: CASSVAGGYLYEQYF. CDR3 sequence (DNA): TGTGCCAGCAGCGTAGCCGGGGGGTATCTCTACGAGCAGTACTTC.

The chain carries TRBV5-1 and TRBJ1-1; D gene uncertain. Germline lookup yields CDR1 SGHRS and CDR2 YFSETQ. Trimming took 0 bases from V and 2 from J, leaving 14 bases between them. The CDR3 runs to 16 residues. The CDR3 protein is CASSLEPKYRNTEAFF. DNA for the CDR3: TGCGCCAGCAGCTTGGAGCCTAAGTACCGAAACACTGAAGCTTTCTTT.

The gene calls are TRBV6-1 and TRBJ1-5; D is unresolved. This CDR3 spans 15 amino acids. CDR1 and CDR2 from the germline V gene are MNHNS and SASEGT. Deletions cut 6 bases from V and 0 bases from J, with 12 bases between. This CDR3 reads CASRGDGYSNQPQHF. The CDR3 DNA follows: TGTGCCAGCAGGGGTGACGGTTATAGCAATCAGCCCCAGCATTTT.

The V gene is TRBV6-5, the J gene TRBJ2-6; D perhaps matches TRBD2 (5 bases). V shed 2 bases and J shed 0 bases, with 8 bases lying between them. The CDR3 runs 16 residues. The V gene's germline CDR1 is MNHEY and CDR2 SVGAGI. The CDR3 DNA is TGTGCCAGCAGTTACCCCAGCGGCTCTGGGGCCAACGTCCTGACTTTC. Translating gives CASSYPSGSGANVLTF.

The J gene is TRBJ2-1, the V gene TRBV7-9, with D tentatively TRBD2 (6 bases). The V end was cut by 4 bases, the J end by 4 bases, with 11 bases between. The CDR3 is 14 amino acids. Germline loops: CDR1 SEHNR, CDR2 FQNEAQ (reference sequence). The CDR3 loop reads CASSYSGEYNEQFF. The CDR3 nucleotides read TGTGCCAGCAGCTACTCGGGGGAGTACAATGAGCAGTTCTTC.

The CDR3 sequence is CAWSKGLAGTYNEQFF. CDR3 DNA sequence: TGTGCCTGGAGTAAGGGACTAGCGGGAACCTACAATGAGCAGTTCTTC. The chain links TRBV30 to TRBJ2-1; TRBD2 matches 13 bases. Unmatched junction bases numbered 3, after V lost 2 bases and J lost 2 bases. Germline loops: CDR1 GTSNPN, CDR2 SVGIG (reference sequence). CDR3 length: 16 amino acids.

This rearrangement joins TRBV11-2 to TRBJ1-6; a possible D gene is TRBD1 (5 bases). The CDR3 runs 14 residues. The germline CDR1 and CDR2 sequences are SGHAT and FQNNGV. V was shortened by 6 bases and J by 10 bases, with 16 bases between the two germline ends. CDR3 coding DNA: TGTGCCAGCAGTACACTCTGGGGCAGCTCACCCCTCCACTTT. It codes for CASSTLWGSSPLHF.

This chain connects TRBV7-2 to TRBJ2-7, with TRBD2 identical over 8 bases. The V segment lost 3 bases and the J segment 3 bases; nucleotides outside the gene matches: 10. Germline loops: CDR1 SGHTA, CDR2 FQGNSA. The CDR3 extends over 16 amino acids. In DNA form, the CDR3 reads TGTGCCAGCAGCTTGAACGGGGGGGGGAGCTACTACGAGCAGTACTTC. Translating it yields CASSLNGGGSYYEQYF.

The V call is TRBV6-5, the J call TRBJ1-1; TRBD1 agrees at 8 bases. The germline CDR1 and CDR2 sequences are MNHEY and SVGAGI. This CDR3 has 15 residues. V lost 0 bases and J lost 5; bases outside the gene matches: 5. The CDR3 bases are TGTGCCAGCAGTTACTCCGACAGGGGATTTACTGAAGCTTTCTTT. Amino acids: CASSYSDRGFTEAFF.

For the CDR3, the DNA is TGTGCCATCAGTGAGCGTGGGGGCGGACTTGCAACTAATGAAAAACTGTTTTTT. Translating it yields CAISERGGGLATNEKLFF. This chain uses TRBV10-3 with TRBJ1-4, with a possible D match to TRBD1 (6 bases). The CDR3 has 18 amino acids. Germline loops: CDR1 ENHRY, CDR2 SYGVKD. V was clipped by 2 bases and J by 0 bases, with 16 bases between them.

This clone has a handful of counts. This chain joins TRBV4-2 and TRBJ1-2; tentative D call: TRBD1 (6 bases). V was clipped by 5 bases and J by 0 bases, with 10 bases between them. CDR1 LGHNA and CDR2 YNFKEQ come from the germline V gene. The CDR3 spans 14 residues. The CDR3 region has the DNA TGTGCCAGCAGCGACCCAGGGGCTAACTATGGCTACACCTTC. Its translation is CASSDPGANYGYTF.

The V and J genes are TRBV7-2 and TRBJ1-5; 7 positions match TRBD1. The V and J ends lost 4 bases and 6 bases, in that order; junction bases with no gene match: 9. CDR3 length: 15 residues. Germline lookup yields CDR1 SGHTA and CDR2 FQGNSA. CDR3 nucleotides: TGTGCCAGCAGCTCCCCCGACAGGGACGGTCAGCCCCAGCATTTT. Protein product: CASSSPDRDGQPQHF.

The chain employs TRBV5-1 and TRBJ2-3; 11 bases agree with TRBD1. Germline CDR1 and CDR2: SGHRS and YFSETQ. The CDR3 sequence is 14 residues long. The trim removed 4 bases at V and 5 bases at J, leaving 3 bases unmatched. CDR3 sequence reads: CASSPGTGGDTQYF. The CDR3 DNA reads TGCGCCAGCAGCCCCGGGACAGGGGGAGATACGCAGTATTTT.

This chain joins TRBV7-8 and TRBJ1-1; D call uncertain. The ends were cut back, 2 bases at V and 3 bases at J, with 7 bases in the middle. The CDR3 runs to 13 residues. Germline CDR1 SGHVS, CDR2 FQNEAQ. CDR3 protein: CASSLIGDTEAFF. Written as DNA, the CDR3 is TGTGCCAGCAGCTTAATCGGCGACACTGAAGCTTTCTTT.

This clone has only one observation. The chain is built from TRBV4-1 and TRBJ2-7; possibly TRBD2 for D (6 bases). The V gene lost 4 bases and the J gene lost 2 bases, with 9 bases spanning the gap. The CDR3 is 13 amino acids. Germline loops: CDR1 MGHRA, CDR2 YSYEKL. The CDR3 here is CASSPGGTYEQYF. CDR3 in DNA: TGCGCCAGCAGCCCCGGCGGGACCTACGAGCAGTACTTC.

The chain joins TRBV10-2 to TRBJ1-1; D is ambiguous. The CDR3 extends over 13 amino acids. Germline CDR1 reads WSHSY; CDR2 reads SAAADI. V lost 8 bases, J lost 3 bases, and 13 bases lay in between. CDR3 DNA sequence: TGCGCCAGCCAGCCGGTGGTTTACACTGAAGCTTTCTTT. It is translated as CASQPVVYTEAFF.

The chain joins TRBV5-1 to TRBJ1-2; TRBD1 is a possible D gene (6 bases). Germline V gene lookup returns CDR1 SGHRS and CDR2 YFSETQ. V was shortened by 4 bases and J by 4 bases, with 14 bases between the two germline ends. The CDR3 is made up of 14 amino acids. The CDR3 here is CASSPQGGAYGYTF. As DNA, the CDR3 is TGCGCCAGCAGCCCCCAAGGGGGGGCCTATGGCTACACCTTC.